One T cell receptor beta chain is described in this entry. The antigen is not known. CDR3 size: 13 residues. V was trimmed by 1 base and J by 11 bases, leaving 17 bases between them. Germline lookup yields CDR1 DFQATT and CDR2 SNEGSKA (reference sequence). The authors ran a second PCR of roughly 6 to 11 cycles using a sample-barcoded 5' primer and a J-beta primer mix. TCRdb redid the calling of the 5' RACE reads with MiXCR, one entry per CDR3 protein. The sample holds roughly 680,000 distinct CDR3 sequences, around 50% seen once. This sample is drawn from a study of blood T cells in healthy people across ages. Findings of the study overall: Strong correlation existed between TCR beta diversity and naive T cell percentage. Older individuals had lower TCR beta diversity per million T cells (the decline was roughly linear).

Individuals who donated were healthy Caucasians from Russia aged roughly 6 to 90. RNA extraction gave at least 5 micrograms of total RNA per sample. The specimen was blood. The chain employs TRBV20-1 and TRBJ2-5; D gene unclear. The clonotype comes from an elderly woman in good health. CDR3 in DNA: TGCAGTGCTAGAGTAATCGGTGGGGATGAGCAGTACTTC. Protein product: CSARVIGGDEQYF.